The subject of this entry is one T cell receptor beta chain. These data belong to a study of T cell changes during pregnancy in multiple sclerosis. V was cut by 0 bases and J by 5 bases, with 13 bases left in between. In germline, CDR1 is MNHEY, CDR2 SVGAGI. The CDR3 extends over 15 amino acids. The method was immunoSEQ multiplex PCR; TCRdb's version includes in-frame clones alone and lacks a portion of them. Altogether around 34,000 clones are present, 90% being singletons, with the ten largest covering 0.55% to 0.7%. The sample consisted of CD4+ T cells from peripheral blood mononuclear cells, taken in the second trimester of pregnancy. The rearrangement joins TRBV6-5 to TRBJ1-2, with a possible D match to TRBD1 (5 bases). This clonotype originated in a female donor with multiple sclerosis, enrolled in a pregnancy study. CDR3 loop: CASSYSEGTSYGYTF. The CDR3 DNA sequence: TGTGCCAGCAGTTACTCGGAGGGGACGTCTTATGGCTACACCTTC.